This T cell receptor beta chain was sequenced for a study of T cells expressing NK-cell markers (dated by TCRdb to the early 2020s). About the full investigation: Three sorted T-cell subsets (CD3+CD56+NKG2C+, CD3+CD56+NKG2C- and CD3+CD56-NKG2C+) from about 8 donors had their TCR beta-chain repertoires profiled. Seven of the eight sequenced donors were HCMV-seropositive and one was HCMV-seronegative. The eight sequenced donors were randomly selected healthy volunteers, three men and five women. Libraries were sequenced as 2 x 150 bp reads on Illumina HiSeq 2000/2500, MiSeq or NextSeq. The paper as a whole reports these results and caveats: In six or seven donors, the dominant CD3+CD56+NKG2C+ clonotypes ranked among the top 10 CD8+ clonotypes, making up about 1.0-7.5% of CD8+ T cells. Whether the expanded NKG2C-expressing T cell clones were specific for HCMV antigens was left unclear. Those dominant clonotypes were again the most abundant among CD3+CD56-NKG2C+ cells in several donors, at roughly 25-65%.

HCMV-specific IgG was detected in serum with a commercial ELISA kit to determine HCMV serostatus. Peripheral blood mononuclear cells were isolated from blood by Ficoll density gradient centrifugation. The sequencer listed for this sample is Illumina HiSeq 2000. 5'RACE template switching, by which a universal primer site and unique molecular identifiers were added, was used to make TCR beta cDNA libraries. Synthesis of cDNA was primed from the TCR beta constant segment and was followed by two consecutive PCR amplification steps. The original pipeline was this. MIGEC was used to demultiplex reads and group the reads by UMI, and MiTCR was used to assemble and quantify clonotypes. To remove erroneous sequences, TCR cDNA sequences were retained only when supported by two or more reads. The tcR package was used for downstream repertoire analysis, and clonotypes were matched across fractions by CDR3 nucleotide sequence plus V segment. VDJmatch was used to annotate antigen specificity against VDJdb, with one amino acid substitution in CDR3 allowed. TCRdb reprocessed the raw reads; every CDR3 protein sequence is a single record, and DNA is not supplied. The authors' filters were not applied to this entry. The sample table records 350,000 to 400,000 distinct CDR3 sequences. The ten most abundant clones make up around 10% of the sample.

The CDR3, from cysteine to phenylalanine, totals 14 residues. No DNA was logged. In the germline V gene (reference sequence), CDR1 corresponds to DFQATT and CDR2 to SNEGSKA. Turning to this clonotype: Its specific antigen is unknown.

The TCR was taken from a woman aged 45-65 years in good health. Donor details come from another sample of the same person, matched by shared clones. Material: blood T cells: a sorted CD56 or NKG2C T cell subset, CD4+ or CD8+ T cells, or bulk PBMC T cells (not recorded which). The chain employs TRBV20-1 and TRBJ2-3; TCRdb selects TRBD2, and the lack of DNA leaves this call unchecked. The encoded CDR3 is CSAKREGLTDTQYF.